This TCR beta chain was identified during a study of somatic mutations in cytotoxic T cells in rheumatoid arthritis. Worth noting for this clone: Its antigen is unidentified.

The study, taken as a whole, reports: Each of about an eighth of the roughly 65 patients had a largest CD8+ clone that made up more than 20% of CD8+ cells.

The method was immunoSEQ multiplex PCR; TCRdb's version includes in-frame clones alone and lacks a portion of them. The sample consists of 4,000 to 5,000 clones, roughly 72% of them appearing once. The CDR3 length is 15 residues. V lost 2 bases and J lost 5; bases outside the gene matches: 2. Germline assignment: CDR1 MNHEY and CDR2 SMNVEV (reference sequence). The investigators isolated CD4+ and CD8+ cells by positive magnetic bead selection and checked their purity by flow cytometry. The TCR sequence derives from an adult with rheumatoid arthritis. Sequenced material: CD8+ T cells sorted from blood. V usage is TRBV27 and J usage is TRBJ2-1; 11 positions agree with TRBD2. CDR3: CASSLGSGGDNEQFF. CDR3 coding DNA: TGTGCCAGCAGTTTAGGTAGCGGGGGGGACAATGAGCAGTTCTTC.